This T cell receptor beta chain was documented in a study of blood T cell repertoires in COVID-19. On the study more broadly: Sources were T cells, B-cell-depleted T cells, or PBMCs; the material itself was cDNA or gDNA.

Germline V CDR1 and CDR2: MNHNS, SASEGT. There are 16 residues in the CDR3. After removal of 2 bases from V and 1 base from J, the junction contained 7 bases not matched to a gene. Sequencing was performed with immunoSEQ multiplex PCR; in TCRdb, only in-frame clones are kept and a portion is missing. The sample carries 110,000 or so clones, approximately 90% recorded once. The TCR sequence derives from a man in his sixties or seventies with active or convalescent COVID-19. The chain links TRBV6-1 to TRBJ2-7; 8 nucleotides align to TRBD1. The sequencing input was peripheral blood. CDR3 nucleotide sequence: TGTGCCAGCAGTGAATTTCCGGGACAGGAGTCCTACGAGCAGTACTTC. Translating it yields CASSEFPGQESYEQYF.